This T cell receptor beta chain is from a study of cytomegalovirus exposure and HLA in healthy donors. Study information: Early released data had about 85 million unique TCRs, all coming from HLA-typed donors. Study results and limitations: Apparent HLA restriction characterized most CMV-associated TCR beta chains in a later analysis.

PCR involved 60 Vbeta and 13 Jbeta primers. The method was immunoSEQ multiplex PCR; TCRdb's version includes in-frame clones alone and lacks a portion of them. The sample data list about 140,000 clones. Nominally healthy donors provided the samples, though records likely missed some immune exposures. With respect to this clone: Its antigen remains unidentified.

The CDR3 runs to 16 residues. The V segment lost 0 bases and the J segment 7 bases; nucleotides outside the gene matches: 7. From germline, CDR1 is SGDLS and CDR2 YYNGEE. The chain couples TRBV9 to TRBJ2-1; 10 nucleotides align to TRBD1. Sequenced input: PBMCs. The clonotype comes from a male donor in good health and CMV-seronegative. The CDR3, as DNA: TGTGCCAGCAGCGTAGCTCTTCGACAGGGGGCGAATGAGCAGTTCTTC. Translating it yields CASSVALRQGANEQFF.